This paragraph reports one TCR beta chain. Its antigen is not known. This specimen belongs to a study of PD-L1 blockade in urothelial cancer. Study-wide context: Analysis of blood occurred 3 weeks (second dose) and 6 weeks after treatment start. Blood gave a median 141,255 T cells.

The study, taken as a whole, reports: Better progression-free and overall survival followed lower pretreatment blood clonality.

This CDR3 contains 12 residues. Germline lookup yields CDR1 SQVTM and CDR2 ANQGSEA. Trimming removed 6 bases from V and 5 bases from J; junction bases left unmatched: 7. Sequenced by immunoSEQ multiplex PCR; TCRdb stores in-frame clones only, minus some. Of around 130,000 clones listed, approximately 88% are singletons. The time point is: pretreatment peripheral blood. Here the sequenced sample was PBMCs, taken around atezolizumab (anti-PD-L1) treatment. The J gene is TRBJ2-7, the V gene TRBV29-1; 7 nucleotides agree with TRBD1. The TCR sequence derives from a man aged 50 to 59 with urothelial cancer. CDR3 region: CSVRDRPHEQYF. CDR3 sequence (DNA): TGCAGCGTCCGGGACAGACCCCACGAGCAGTACTTC.